The 15 T cell receptor beta chains below all came from one sample that was sequenced in a study of shared clonotypes between healthy human individuals. The protocol was immunoSEQ multiplex PCR, while the TCRdb copy is restricted to in-frame clones and leaves out a portion. This sample has about 2.3 million clones, with 85% to 95% found just once. Sequenced input: naive CD4+ T cells from PBMCs. Subset specified: CD45RA+ positively selected. The receptors here all came from a man aged 18 to 35 in good health. Some clones in this sample may be carry-over from other donors' samples.

In this sample, this clone turned up once. The J gene is TRBJ2-2, the V gene TRBV9; 13 bases agree with TRBD2. V lost 4 bases to trimming and J lost 1 base; unmatched junction nucleotides: 7. Germline V gives CDR1 SGDLS, CDR2 YYNGEE. The CDR3 contains 18 residues. The CDR3 spells CASSPRGLAGMNTGELFF. Here the CDR3 DNA reads TGTGCCAGCAGCCCCCGGGGACTAGCGGGGATGAACACCGGGGAGCTGTTTTTT. The complete variable domain, with remaining parts taken from reference TRBV9 and TRBJ2-2, reads DSGVTQTPKHLITATGQRVTLRCSPRSGDLSVYWYQQSLDQGLQFLIQYYNGEERAKGNILERFSAQQFPDLHSELNLSSLELGDSALYFCASSPRGLAGMNTGELFFGEGSRLTVL.

V and J are TRBV7-9 and TRBJ1-1; D gene ambiguous. This CDR3 is built from 17 residues. The V and J ends lost 2 bases and 1 base respectively, with 17 bases between them. Germline V lookup: CDR1 SEHNR, CDR2 FQNEAQ (reference sequence). This chain's CDR3 is CASSLRPTMTENTEAFF. The CDR3 DNA sequence: TGTGCCAGCAGCTTAAGACCGACTATGACCGAGAACACTGAAGCTTTCTTT.

J is TRBJ2-5 and V is TRBV30; tentative D call: TRBD1 (6 bases). The germline V gene has CDR1 GTSNPN and CDR2 SVGIG (reference sequence). Trimming pared 5 bases from V and 10 bases from J, leaving 14 bases between. The length of the CDR3 is 11 residues. This chain's CDR3 is CAWQNRANQYF. CDR3 sequence (DNA): TGTGCCTGGCAGAACAGGGCGAACCAGTACTTC. Variable domain in full (rest from reference TRBV30 and TRBJ2-5): SQTIHQWPATLVQPVGSPLSLECTVEGTSNPNLYWYRQAAGRGLQLLFYSVGIGQISSEVPQNLSASRPQDRQFILSSKKLLLSDSGFYLCAWQNRANQYFGPGTRLLVL.

The rearrangement links TRBV29-1 to TRBJ2-5, with a tentative D call TRBD2 (5 bases). The CDR3 consists of 12 residues. V lost 5 bases to trimming and J lost 7 bases, with 14 bases between them. Germline V gene sequence: CDR1 SQVTM, CDR2 ANQGSEA. The CDR3 loop reads CSVSDRGGTQYF. The CDR3 region has the DNA TGCAGCGTTTCCGACCGCGGAGGGACCCAGTACTTC. Full variable domain (remainder filled in from reference TRBV29-1 and TRBJ2-5): SAVISQKPSRDICQRGTSLTIQCQVDSQVTMMFWYRQQPGQSLTLIATANQGSEATYESGFVIDKFPISRPNLTFSTLTVSNMSPEDSSIYLCSVSDRGGTQYFGPGTRLLVL.

This clone was seen a single time. This chain joins TRBV6-1 and TRBJ1-1, with D unresolved. The CDR3 runs to 15 residues. Germline values: CDR1 MNHNS, CDR2 SASEGT. The V end lost 5 bases, the J end lost 2 bases, and 15 bases lay between the germline ends. The CDR3 coding sequence is TGTGCCAGCAGTACCGGGAACGCGGGAAACACTGAAGCTTTCTTT. Protein product: CASSTGNAGNTEAFF.

The gene calls are TRBV7-2 and TRBJ1-4; perhaps TRBD1 as D (6 bases). The CDR3 consists of 14 residues. Trimming removed 1 base from V and 5 bases from J, with 8 bases in between. The V gene's germline CDR1 is SGHTA and CDR2 FQGNSA. The DNA for the CDR3 is TGTGCCAGCAGCTTAGAAGGGGGAAATGAAAAACTGTTTTTT. As protein: CASSLEGGNEKLFF.

This chain connects TRBV2 to TRBJ2-3; 7 nucleotides agree with TRBD1. The CDR3 runs to 14 residues. Germline trimming cut 6 bases from V and 2 bases from J; bases unmatched to any gene: 5. In germline, CDR1 is SNHLY, CDR2 FYNNEI. In nucleotides, the CDR3 is TGTGCCAGCAGACCGGGACAGACCACAGATACGCAGTATTTT. Protein product: CASRPGQTTDTQYF.

This sequence joins TRBV18 and TRBJ1-2; maybe TRBD1 (5 bases). The CDR3 totals 15 residues. V dropped 6 bases and J dropped 4 bases, with 18 bases sitting between them. Looked up from germline, CDR1 is KGHSH and CDR2 is LQKENI. The CDR3 region is CASSPNVGEGYGYTF. Written as DNA, the CDR3 is TGTGCCAGCTCCCCGAACGTGGGGGAAGGCTATGGCTACACCTTC.

On this clone itself: The same CDR3 arises from other DNA sequences in this sample as well. The chain carries TRBV6-5 and TRBJ2-3; D gene uncertain. Germline V gene lookup returns CDR1 MNHEY and CDR2 SVGAGI. The ends were cut back, 6 bases at V and 0 bases at J, with 7 bases in the middle. The CDR3 runs 13 residues. The CDR3 nucleotides read TGTGCCAGCAGGGGTGCTAGCACAGATACGCAGTATTTT. This codes for CASRGASTDTQYF.

The chain is built from TRBV7-2 and TRBJ1-1; possibly TRBD1 for D (5 bases). V was clipped by 5 bases and J by 3 bases, with 13 bases between them. The CDR3 is 14 amino acids. The germline gives CDR1 SGHTA, CDR2 FQGNSA. The CDR3 region has the DNA TGTGCCAGCAGCCCTGGGGGGGGGTACACTGAAGCTTTCTTT. This encodes CASSPGGGYTEAFF.

The genes are TRBV5-1 and TRBJ2-3, with 9 bases identical to TRBD2. Germline values: CDR1 SGHRS, CDR2 YFSETQ. The CDR3 consists of 17 residues. J was trimmed by 3 bases and V by 0 bases; bases with no gene match: 8. In DNA, the CDR3 is TGCGCCAGCAGCTTGGCGCCGGGACTAGCAGGGACAGATACGCAGTATTTT. This codes for CASSLAPGLAGTDTQYF.

As concerns this clone: The sample contains more than one DNA sequence encoding this CDR3. The genes are TRBV28 and TRBJ2-7, with 7 bases aligning to TRBD2. The CDR3 spans 12 residues. The V gene end was trimmed by 6 bases and the J gene end by 3 bases; junction bases not matched to a gene: 2. CDR1 and CDR2 (germline): MDHEN, SYDVKM. CDR3 amino acids: CASRRGGYEQYF. In DNA form, the CDR3 reads TGTGCCAGCAGACGCGGGGGCTACGAGCAGTACTTC.

The V call is TRBV28, the J call TRBJ1-4, with a possible D match to TRBD1 (6 bases). There are 13 residues in the CDR3. Trimming left V 5 bases short and J 2 bases short, with 6 bases between. Per the germline V gene, CDR1 is MDHEN and CDR2 is SYDVKM. Here the CDR3 DNA reads TGTGCCAGCAGTACAGGGACTAATGAAAAACTGTTTTTT. Amino acids: CASSTGTNEKLFF.

V is TRBV19 and J is TRBJ1-2, with 8 bases fitting TRBD1. Germline trimming cut 1 base from V and 7 bases from J; bases unmatched to any gene: 5. CDR3 size: 14 residues. The germline CDR1 and CDR2 sequences are LNHDA and SQIVND (reference sequence). Here the CDR3 DNA reads TGTGCCAGTAGTATAGCCGGACAGGGCGTTGGCTACACCTTC. Translating it yields CASSIAGQGVGYTF.

V and J are TRBV2 and TRBJ1-4; D may be TRBD1 (5 bases). V lost 7 bases and J 4 bases, leaving 13 bases between the germline ends. The CDR3 extends over 14 amino acids. Per germline, CDR1 SNHLY and CDR2 FYNNEI. The CDR3 protein is CASMEGSYNEKLFF. The CDR3 nucleotides are TGTGCCAGCATGGAGGGGAGCTATAATGAAAAACTGTTTTTT.